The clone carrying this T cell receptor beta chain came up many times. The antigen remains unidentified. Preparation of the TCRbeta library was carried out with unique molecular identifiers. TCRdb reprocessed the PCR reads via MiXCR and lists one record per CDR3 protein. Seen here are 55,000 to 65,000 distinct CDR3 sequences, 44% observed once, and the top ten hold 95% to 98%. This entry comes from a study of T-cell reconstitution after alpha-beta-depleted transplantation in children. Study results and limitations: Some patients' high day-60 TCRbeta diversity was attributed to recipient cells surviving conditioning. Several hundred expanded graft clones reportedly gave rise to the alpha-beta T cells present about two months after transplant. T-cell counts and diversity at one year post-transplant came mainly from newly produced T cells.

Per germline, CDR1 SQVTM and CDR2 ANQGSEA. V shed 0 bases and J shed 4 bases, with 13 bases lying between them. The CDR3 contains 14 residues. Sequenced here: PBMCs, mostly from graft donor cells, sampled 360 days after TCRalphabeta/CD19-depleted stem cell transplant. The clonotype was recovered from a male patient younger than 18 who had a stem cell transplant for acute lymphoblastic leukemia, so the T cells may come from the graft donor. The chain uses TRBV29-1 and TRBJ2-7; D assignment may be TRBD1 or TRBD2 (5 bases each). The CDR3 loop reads CSVEDRGPIYEQYF. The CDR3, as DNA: TGCAGCGTTGAAGACCGGGGACCAATTTACGAGCAGTACTTC.